Sequencing of this T cell receptor beta chain was carried out in a study of blood T cell repertoires in COVID-19. Recruitment covered about 26 US areas and drew participants whose ages spanned roughly 18 to 95 years. Profiling relied on immunoSEQ multiplex PCR, and the TCRdb table lists in-frame clones only, not all of them. The table lists about 180,000 clones, roughly nine tenths of them singletons, with under 3% in the top ten. The clonotype originates from a woman aged 40 to 49 with acute COVID-19. Sequencing was carried out using PBMCs or T cells enriched from blood (not recorded which).

The CDR3 loop reads CASSQSGTGTNTGELFF. The CDR3 DNA is TGCGCCAGCAGCCAATCCGGGACAGGGACGAACACCGGGGAGCTGTTTTTT. The chain employs TRBV4-1 and TRBJ2-2; 9 positions agree with TRBD1. V was clipped by 2 bases and J by 0 bases; unmatched bases: 4. The CDR3 loop spans 17 amino acids. CDR1 and CDR2 (germline): MGHRA, YSYEKL.